This TCR beta chain originates from a study of shared clonotypes between healthy human individuals (dated by TCRdb to 2018 to 2020). For the wider study: The cohort included three men and a couple of women between 18 and 49 years of age. Per donor, leukapheresis produced somewhere between about 0.94 and 8.9 billion PBMCs. Per donor, three plates each were used for CD4 naive and CD4 memory, two for CD8 naive, and one for CD8 memory. To estimate repertoire size and how much clonotype sharing occurs between individuals, the study deeply sequenced the blood TCR repertoires of five healthy adults. Different laboratories and diverse techniques were used to prepare libraries and sequence TCR repertoires, to increase sequencing depth and limit assay-specific biases.

Using the deep immunoSEQ assay, TCR CDR3 regions were amplified from genomic DNA by multiplex PCR. For each cell subset, the extracted genomic DNA was distributed evenly across all wells of several immunoSEQ 96-well plates, and each plate served as one replicate. Each replicate PCR for sorted subsets received around 200 ng genomic DNA, equal to roughly 30,000 T cell genomes. The purified libraries were quantified using a Qubit 3.0 fluorometer, sized with a Bioanalyzer 2100, and then quantified again using the KAPA Library Quantification kit. Every immunoSEQ 96-well plate was sequenced on a separate single-read 150-cycle Illumina NextSeq 550 flow cell. Regarding the original processing steps: The immunoSEQ output contained only junctional sequences without quality scores, so filtering could not match that applied to full-length reads. Sequences were annotated with PyIR, a Python wrapper for IgBLAST v1.9, using IMGT germline references to assign V/J genes and CDR3. Reads with weak V/J assignments (E-value above 1e-6), missing CDR3, stop codons, out-of-frame junctions, or ambiguous translated residues were removed. V3J clonotypes were defined as sequences sharing an identical inferred V gene, J gene, and CDR3 amino acid sequence. The percentage overlap between two repertoires was calculated by dividing the number of shared unique clonotypes by the size of the smaller repertoire. Repertoire richness was assessed with RTK rarefaction, the Chao1 estimator, and Recon v2.1 estimates of unobserved clonotypes. Generation probabilities were computed with OLGA for all TCRbeta clonotypes obtained by the gDNA method from several donors. The immuneACCESS repertoire file appears here via TCRdb, limited to in-frame rearrangements. These files lack a portion of the clones; in checked studies, under half of the deficit traces to unresolved V genes, and the cause of the others is not known. V and J calls and clone size are given by that table; D and trimming were obtained from the DNA. The sample table contains hundreds of thousands of clones; only one count was recorded for 95% of them. Together, the top ten hold 0.11% of the sample.

This clone was seen a single time. Its antigen specificity is not known. Base quality data are lacking; no much larger clone is found one base away. CD8 naive samples consisted of CD45RO-negative cells that were positively selected for CCR7, yielding a CD45RA+CCR7+ population without TemRA cells. Healthy HIV-negative adults with no recently reported acute infections or vaccinations were included as donors. All donors were Caucasian adults living in Nashville, Tennessee, USA. Blood was collected by leukapheresis, and PBMCs were isolated by Ficoll-Histopaque density gradient centrifugation and then cryopreserved in liquid nitrogen vapor phase. Purity and quantity of every magnetically sorted T cell population were checked by analytical flow cytometry. Genomic DNA was isolated from every sorted fraction and measured by UV absorbance on a Nanodrop 2000c. Its CDR3 holds 16 amino acids, cysteine through phenylalanine. CDR3 DNA only is kept here, 48 bases in frame from base 1. The V end gives up 1 base and the J end 5 bases, leaving 7 bases in the junction not matched to a gene. CDR1 and CDR2, looked up from the germline V gene, are LGHNA and YNFKEQ.

The research as a whole found: Sampling was limited to blood, and TCR repertoires in tissue likely differ from TCR repertoires in blood. When several donors were compared, the shared fraction of clonotypes was roughly 5% for naive CD4, about 4% for naive CD8, 2.3% for memory CD4, and roughly 0.43% for memory CD8. Because the study included only a small number of donors, the genetic and exposure-history diversity represented was limited. Pairwise subsampling indicated that sequencing depth was expected to affect the degree of clonotype sharing among donors. Compared with non-shared clonotypes, clonotypes shared by all four sorted-subset donors had higher generation probabilities. Rarefaction of sorted-subset datasets indicated incomplete sequencing despite the large sequencing depth. Larger estimated clonotype richness was generally found for naive subsets than for memory subsets.

The sequence was collected from a woman between 25 and 40 years old in good health. Sequenced material: naive CD8+ T cells sorted from blood. The cell subset or site tag for this specimen amounts to: CD45RA+CCR7+. The V and J genes are TRBV4-2 and TRBJ2-3; 9 junctional bases match TRBD2. The CDR3 here reads CASSQVDSGREDTQYF. The bases read TGTGCCAGCAGCCAAGTGGATAGCGGGAGAGAAGATACGCAGTATTTT.